The 27 T cell receptor beta chains in this list originate from one sample, sequenced in a study of blood T cell repertoires in COVID-19. Using immunoSEQ multiplex PCR, the repertoire was profiled, and TCRdb retains in-frame clones only, with some absent. The sample shows roughly 230,000 clones, approximately 91% of them seen only once. The sequencing sample was made of peripheral blood. These TCRs come from a human donor in a cohort sampled during active COVID-19.

This rearrangement joins TRBV30 to TRBJ2-2; D not certain. There are 11 residues in the CDR3. Germline V gene data show CDR1 as GTSNPN and CDR2 as SVGIG (reference sequence). Trimming removed 8 bases from V and 1 base from J, with 5 bases in between. This CDR3 reads CALRNTGELFF. CDR3 DNA: TGTGCCCTCCGGAACACCGGGGAGCTGTTTTTT.

The chain has TRBV5-1 and TRBJ1-2; TRBD1 agrees at 11 bases. V lost 5 bases, J lost 8 bases, and 8 bases stayed unmatched. The CDR3 consists of 14 residues. The germline CDR1 and CDR2 sequences are SGHRS and YFSETQ. This chain's CDR3 is CASSSGQGARGYTF. The CDR3 DNA is TGCGCCAGCAGTAGCGGACAGGGGGCTCGGGGCTACACCTTC.

The genes are TRBV10-3 and TRBJ2-1, with TRBD1 matching 8 bases. Trimming cost V 6 bases and J 8 bases; bases outside gene matches: 9. The CDR3 length is 14 residues. The V gene's germline CDR1 is ENHRY and CDR2 SYGVKD. In DNA form, the CDR3 reads TGTGCCATCAGCTCGGACAGGGAAGTCTATGAGCAGTTCTTC. It specifies CAISSDREVYEQFF.

This chain joins TRBV30 and TRBJ2-1; 10 bases match TRBD2. The germline CDR1 and CDR2 sequences are GTSNPN and SVGIG (reference sequence). The V and J ends lost 3 bases and 8 bases, in that order; junction bases with no gene match: 10. The CDR3 runs 15 residues. As DNA, the CDR3 is TGTGCCTGGAGCAGCGGGGGGGCGGGAGTTTATGAGCAGTTCTTC. Translation: CAWSSGGAGVYEQFF.

V usage is TRBV4-1 and J usage is TRBJ2-3; the D gene is possibly TRBD1 (6 bases). Germline CDR1 MGHRA, CDR2 YSYEKL. Trimming shortened V by 1 base and J by 5 bases, and 16 bases separated the two germline ends. CDR3 length: 16 amino acids. The CDR3 is CASSQGWGQFKDTQYF. The CDR3 nucleotides are TGCGCCAGCAGCCAAGGGTGGGGGCAGTTTAAAGATACGCAGTATTTT.

CDR3 sequence: CSASRGLIEAFF. The CDR3 DNA reads TGCAGTGCTAGTAGGGGTTTGATTGAAGCTTTCTTT. The chain is built from TRBV20-1 and TRBJ1-1; tentative D call: TRBD1 (5 bases). V was pared by 3 bases and J by 7 bases, with 12 bases between. The CDR3 covers 12 residues. Germline assignment: CDR1 DFQATT and CDR2 SNEGSKA (reference sequence).

The V and J genes are TRBV6-2 or TRBV6-3 and TRBJ1-2; D gene uncertain. The CDR3 totals 12 residues. V was clipped by 5 bases and J by 8 bases, with 12 bases between them. Germline CDR1 and CDR2: MNHEY and SVGEGT. The DNA of the CDR3 is TGTGCCAGCAGTCCCTCCGCGAGGGGCTACACCTTC. Translated, it gives CASSPSARGYTF.

The rearrangement joins TRBV10-3 to TRBJ2-1; weak D call: TRBD2 (6 bases). The germline V gene has CDR1 ENHRY and CDR2 SYGVKD. This CDR3 region has 17 residues. Trimming left V 4 bases short and J 7 bases short, with 23 bases between. The CDR3, as DNA: TGTGCCATCAGTGTTGAGGGACTCCTCGGGCTTGGGAATGAGCAGTTCTTC. Its protein product is CAISVEGLLGLGNEQFF.

This rearrangement joins TRBV6-2 or TRBV6-3 to TRBJ1-2; 11 nucleotides match TRBD1. Looked up from germline, CDR1 is MNHEY and CDR2 is SVGEGT. The trim removed 0 bases at V and 3 bases at J, leaving 3 bases unmatched. This CDR3 has 16 residues. DNA for the CDR3: TGTGCCAGCAGTTACTCGGGACAGGGGGTCTACTATGGCTACACCTTC. As protein: CASSYSGQGVYYGYTF.

This chain connects TRBV19 to TRBJ2-7; D call uncertain. V lost 1 base to trimming and J lost 2 bases, with 12 bases between them. The CDR3 is 15 residues long. Germline V gene data show CDR1 as LNHDA and CDR2 as SQIVND (reference sequence). CDR3: CASSIVAVEAYEQYF. CDR3 nucleotide sequence: TGTGCCAGTAGTATAGTGGCAGTCGAAGCCTACGAGCAGTACTTC.

Only one count was recorded for this clone. The V gene is TRBV27, the J gene TRBJ2-7; D remains unclear. Germline loops: CDR1 MNHEY, CDR2 SMNVEV (reference sequence). Deletions cut 3 bases from V and 5 bases from J, with 11 bases between. This CDR3 is built from 13 residues. This CDR3 is CASSFSLNDEQYF. The CDR3 DNA follows: TGTGCCAGCAGTTTCTCCCTAAACGACGAGCAGTACTTC.

The chain uses TRBV12-3 or TRBV12-4 and TRBJ2-7, with D perhaps TRBD1 (5 bases). The germline V and J ends were trimmed by 6 bases and 7 bases, with 13 bases remaining between them. CDR3 size: 12 residues. In DNA, the CDR3 is TGTGCCAGCAGACTCAGGGTGGGGGAGCAGTACTTC. Protein: CASRLRVGEQYF.

This clone was counted a single time. The genes are TRBV15 and TRBJ1-5; D ambiguous. Per germline, CDR1 LNHNV and CDR2 YYDKDF (reference sequence). Trimming removed 9 bases at V and 3 bases at J, with 9 bases between. The CDR3 extends over 12 amino acids. CDR3 in DNA: TGTGCCACGGGAGGCCCCAATCAGCCCCAGCATTTT. It is translated as CATGGPNQPQHF. Full variable domain (rest looked up from reference TRBV15 and TRBJ1-5): DAMVIQNPRYQVTQFGKPVTLSCSQTLNHNVMYWYQQKSSQAPKLLFHYYDKDFNNEADTPDNFQSRRPNTSFCFLDIRSPGLGDTAMYLCATGGPNQPQHFGDGTRLSIL.

The V call is TRBV18, the J call TRBJ2-1; 7 nucleotides agree with TRBD1. From germline, CDR1 is KGHSH and CDR2 LQKENI. With V trimmed by 4 bases and J by 7 bases, 1 base remained unmatched. The CDR3 loop spans 12 amino acids. CDR3 amino acids: CASSQDRNEQFF. The CDR3, as DNA: TGTGCCAGCTCACAGGACAGGAATGAGCAGTTCTTC.

This rearrangement joins TRBV27 to TRBJ1-2; no clear D. This CDR3 region has 14 residues. In germline, CDR1 is MNHEY, CDR2 SMNVEV (reference sequence). V was shortened by 6 bases and J by 4 bases, with 15 bases between the two germline ends. This CDR3 reads CASREGVRGYGYTF. As DNA, the CDR3 is TGTGCCAGCAGGGAGGGAGTGCGGGGCTATGGCTACACCTTC.

V is TRBV6-2 or TRBV6-3 and J is TRBJ2-5; 11 bases are a match to TRBD2. The CDR3 sequence is 16 residues long. V lost 5 bases, J lost 5 bases, and 10 bases stayed unmatched. In germline, CDR1 is MNHEY, CDR2 SVGEGT. CDR3 DNA sequence: TGTGCCAGCAGTAGGGGTCTAGCGGGGGGTTATGAGACCCAGTACTTC. This sequence encodes CASSRGLAGGYETQYF.

This rearrangement joins TRBV30 to TRBJ2-1; a possible D gene is TRBD2 (6 bases). The V end lost 2 bases, the J end lost 2 bases, and 10 bases lay between the germline ends. The CDR3 extends over 14 amino acids. Germline loops: CDR1 GTSNPN, CDR2 SVGIG (reference sequence). CDR3 loop: CAWSPGGTYNEQFF. The CDR3 DNA reads TGTGCCTGGAGTCCCGGGGGTACCTACAATGAGCAGTTCTTC.

The chain couples TRBV6-6 to TRBJ1-1, with 9 bases lining up with TRBD1. The CDR3 runs 15 residues. Trimming at V came to 2 bases and at J to 7 bases, leaving 8 bases not matched to a gene. The germline gives CDR1 MNHNY, CDR2 SVGAGI (reference sequence). The CDR3 DNA reads as TGTGCCAGCAGTTACCCGCCGGGACAGGGAGTTGAAGCTTTCTTT. This sequence encodes CASSYPPGQGVEAFF.

The V call is TRBV13, the J call TRBJ2-2; 7 bases match TRBD2. V was clipped by 5 bases and J by 6 bases; unmatched bases: 3. Per the germline V gene, CDR1 is PRHDT and CDR2 is FYEKMQ (reference sequence). This CDR3 is 13 amino acids long. Here the CDR3 DNA reads TGTGCCAGCAGCCCCCGGGGGGCCGGGGAGCTGTTTTTT. This codes for CASSPRGAGELFF. Full variable domain (remainder filled in from reference TRBV13 and TRBJ2-2): AAGVIQSPRHLIKEKRETATLKCYPIPRHDTVYWYQQGPGQDPQFLISFYEKMQSDKGSIPDRFSAQQFSDYHSELNMSSLELGDSALYFCASSPRGAGELFFGEGSRLTVL.

The V gene is TRBV9, the J gene TRBJ1-1; D unclear. Germline V CDR1 and CDR2: SGDLS, YYNGEE. V dropped 3 bases and J dropped 9 bases, with 12 bases sitting between them. The CDR3 is 12 amino acids. CDR3 sequence: CASSDGYRKAFF. CDR3 nucleotide sequence: TGTGCCAGCAGCGACGGGTATCGGAAAGCTTTCTTT.

The gene calls are TRBV11-2 and TRBJ2-2; D might be TRBD1 (6 bases). V was cut by 3 bases and J by 7 bases, with 12 bases left in between. The CDR3 totals 14 residues. Germline CDR1 is SGHAT and CDR2 is FQNNGV. CDR3 coding DNA: TGTGCCAGCAGCTTGAACAGGGACCGCGGGGAGCTGTTTTTT. It translates to CASSLNRDRGELFF.

The gene calls are TRBV28 and TRBJ1-6, with D perhaps TRBD1 (5 bases). CDR3 length equals 15 residues. The germline gives CDR1 MDHEN, CDR2 SYDVKM. The germline V and J ends were trimmed by 1 base and 5 bases, with 9 bases remaining between them. As DNA, the CDR3 is TGTGCCAGCAGTTTATTTTTAGGGGATAATTCACCCCTCCACTTT. Translating gives CASSLFLGDNSPLHF. Complete variable domain (other parts from reference TRBV28 and TRBJ1-6): DVKVTQSSRYLVKRTGEKVFLECVQDMDHENMFWYRQDPGLGLRLIYFSYDVKMKEKGDIPEGYSVSREKKERFSLILESASTNQTSMYLCASSLFLGDNSPLHFGNGTRLTVT.

V is TRBV6-2 or TRBV6-3 and J is TRBJ1-5, with 7 nucleotides matching TRBD1. In germline, CDR1 is MNHEY, CDR2 SVGEGT. The CDR3 sequence is 15 residues long. After removal of 3 bases from V and 12 bases from J, the junction contained 14 bases not matched to a gene. In DNA, the CDR3 is TGTGCCAGCAGTTATTCGGGGCGACAGGGTATTTTCCAGCATTTT. It specifies CASSYSGRQGIFQHF.

V gene TRBV6-1 combines with J gene TRBJ2-1; 7 bases are shared with TRBD2. V was pared by 1 base and J by 2 bases, with 2 bases of the junction left unmatched. This CDR3 is built from 15 residues. CDR1 is MNHNS, CDR2 SASEGT, per germline. In DNA form, the CDR3 reads TGTGCCAGCAGTGAAGGCGGGAGACCCTACAATGAGCAGTTCTTC. Its protein product is CASSEGGRPYNEQFF.

This clone was counted between two and nine times. The V and J genes are TRBV25-1 and TRBJ1-6, with TRBD1 matching over 10 bases. Trimming cost V 4 bases and J 9 bases; bases outside gene matches: 6. The CDR3 spans 15 residues. Germline loops: CDR1 MGHDK, CDR2 SYGVNS. CDR3 DNA sequence: TGTGCCAGCAGTGTTGCCGGGACAGGGGTTTCACCCCTCCACTTT. Protein product: CASSVAGTGVSPLHF.

The chain recombines TRBV4-1 with TRBJ1-2, with TRBD1 as a possible D gene (5 bases). Germline V gene sequence: CDR1 MGHRA, CDR2 YSYEKL. V lost 4 bases, J lost 1 base, and 16 bases lay in between. The CDR3 has 16 amino acids. The CDR3 spells CASSLETAGFNYGYTF. In DNA, the CDR3 is TGCGCCAGCAGCCTCGAGACAGCGGGATTTAACTATGGCTACACCTTC.

The chain uses TRBV6-5 and TRBJ2-7, with 11 bases lining up with TRBD1. Germline CDR1 MNHEY, CDR2 SVGAGI. Trimming cost V 6 bases and J 5 bases; bases outside gene matches: 6. The CDR3 is made up of 14 amino acids. In DNA form, the CDR3 reads TGTGCCAGCAGCGGGACAGGGGGTATAAACGAGCAGTACTTC. It encodes CASSGTGGINEQYF.